Presented here are 12 T cell receptor beta chains from one specimen sequenced in a study of T cell responses to AZD1222 COVID-19 vaccine. Some clones are missing from TCRdb's copy, which holds only in-frame ones; the method was immunoSEQ multiplex PCR. The repertoire holds 84,000 or so clones, with under 95% as singletons. The sample here was peripheral blood, taken on day 0 of MenACWY control vaccination. The receptor set was obtained from an adult in good health.

J is TRBJ1-1 and V is TRBV6-6; D remains unclear. Trimming removed 5 bases at V and 7 bases at J, with 14 bases between. Per the germline V gene, CDR1 is MNHNY and CDR2 is SVGAGI (reference sequence). The CDR3 covers 13 residues. CDR3 amino acids: CASSPRGRVEAFF. The CDR3 DNA is TGTGCCAGCAGTCCCCGCGGAAGGGTTGAAGCTTTCTTT.

This chain joins TRBV28 and TRBJ1-1; D gene ambiguous. The ends were cut back, 3 bases at V and 0 bases at J, with 8 bases in the middle. Germline V gives CDR1 MDHEN, CDR2 SYDVKM. The CDR3 runs to 14 residues. The CDR3 nucleotides read TGTGCCAGCAGTTTCGCGGGTTTGAACACTGAAGCTTTCTTT. Amino acids: CASSFAGLNTEAFF.

The V gene is TRBV3-1 (or the pseudogene TRBV3-2), the J gene TRBJ2-7, with TRBD1 identical over 7 bases. This CDR3 comprises 15 residues. Germline CDR1 LGHDT, CDR2 YNNKEL (reference sequence). V lost 2 bases, J lost 6 bases, and 10 bases stayed unmatched. Here the CDR3 reads CASSQTSGQLLEQYF. DNA for the CDR3: TGTGCCAGCAGCCAAACGTCGGGACAGTTGCTCGAGCAGTACTTC.

The chain is built from TRBV7-8 and TRBJ2-6, with 7 bases fitting TRBD1. CDR1 is SGHVS and CDR2 is FQNEAQ in the germline V gene. Trimming cost V 3 bases and J 4 bases; bases outside gene matches: 3. The CDR3 contains 15 residues. CDR3 nucleotide sequence: TGTGCCAGCAGCTTCGACAGGGCCGGGGCCAACGTCCTGACTTTC. Amino acids: CASSFDRAGANVLTF. Filled out from reference TRBV7-8 and TRBJ2-6, the complete variable domain reads GAGVSQSPRYKVAKRGQDVALRCDPISGHVSLFWYQQALGQGPEFLTYFQNEAQLDKSGLPSDRFFAERPEGSVSTLKIQRTQQEDSAVYLCASSFDRAGANVLTFGAGSRLTVL.

The chain couples TRBV10-2 to TRBJ1-6; D possibly corresponds to TRBD1 (5 bases). This CDR3 region has 15 residues. Trimming removed 2 bases from V and 6 bases from J, with 11 bases in between. Looked up from germline, CDR1 is WSHSY and CDR2 is SAAADI. The CDR3 spells CASSEVWQGNSPLHF. The CDR3 DNA is TGCGCCAGCAGTGAGGTGTGGCAGGGTAATTCACCCCTCCACTTT.

This chain uses TRBV28 with TRBJ2-7; D remains ambiguous. The CDR3 runs to 12 residues. The V gene lost 11 bases and the J gene lost 7 bases, with 18 bases spanning the gap. Germline CDR1 reads MDHEN; CDR2 reads SYDVKM. CDR3 region: CALLAVGGEQYF. CDR3 DNA sequence: TGTGCCTTACTGGCCGTGGGTGGGGAGCAGTACTTC.

CDR3 nucleotide sequence: TGCAGCGTTGGAGAGGGGCGCGGCTATGGCTACACCTTC. It is translated as CSVGEGRGYGYTF. The rearrangement joins TRBV29-1 to TRBJ1-2; weak D call: TRBD1 (5 bases). The CDR3 has 13 amino acids. The ends were cut back, 4 bases at V and 4 bases at J, with 13 bases in the middle. Germline CDR1 and CDR2: SQVTM and ANQGSEA.

The chain has TRBV3-1 (or the pseudogene TRBV3-2) and TRBJ2-7; 10 nucleotides align to TRBD1. This CDR3 has 13 amino acids. The junction had 10 bases not matched to a gene; V was cut back by 8 bases and J by 9 bases. The germline V gene encodes CDR1 LGHDT and CDR2 YNNKEL (reference sequence). Written as DNA, the CDR3 is TGTGCCAGCTCACCGCTAGGGACAGGGGTGCAGTACTTC. Encoded protein: CASSPLGTGVQYF.

V gene TRBV29-1 combines with J gene TRBJ2-7; D remains unclear. V was cut by 5 bases and J by 7 bases, with 21 bases left in between. Germline V CDR1 and CDR2: SQVTM, ANQGSEA. The CDR3 is 14 amino acids. The chain's CDR3 is CSVLLGTTNREQYF. CDR3 sequence (DNA): TGCAGCGTTCTTCTGGGCACCACAAACCGAGAGCAGTACTTC.

As DNA, the CDR3 is TGCGCCAGCACTAGGGGGCAGGATACGCAGTATTTT. The encoded protein is CASTRGQDTQYF. The V call is TRBV10-2, the J call TRBJ2-3; 7 bases are shared with TRBD1. The trim removed 7 bases at V and 6 bases at J, leaving 4 bases unmatched. Germline lookup yields CDR1 WSHSY and CDR2 SAAADI. The CDR3 has 12 amino acids.

This chain links TRBV6-1 with TRBJ1-5; the D is unclear. Germline values: CDR1 MNHNS, CDR2 SASEGT. The CDR3 has 11 residues. V shed 1 base and J shed 6 bases, with 1 base lying between them. CDR3: CASSEGQPQHF. CDR3 in DNA: TGTGCCAGCAGTGAAGGTCAGCCCCAGCATTTT.

The chain has TRBV2 and TRBJ2-3; 11 positions agree with TRBD2. The germline gives CDR1 SNHLY, CDR2 FYNNEI. Trimming removed 8 bases from V and 4 bases from J; junction bases left unmatched: 5. The CDR3 loop spans 14 amino acids. As DNA, the CDR3 is TGTGCCAGCCGACTAGCGGGGACGTCAGATACGCAGTATTTT. It encodes CASRLAGTSDTQYF. Looking up the rest from reference TRBV2 and TRBJ2-3 gives the full variable domain: EPEVTQTPSHQVTQMGQEVILRCVPISNHLYFYWYRQILGQKVEFLVSFYNNEISEKSEIFDDQFSVERPDGSNFTLKIRSTKLEDSAMYFCASRLAGTSDTQYFGPGTRLTVL.